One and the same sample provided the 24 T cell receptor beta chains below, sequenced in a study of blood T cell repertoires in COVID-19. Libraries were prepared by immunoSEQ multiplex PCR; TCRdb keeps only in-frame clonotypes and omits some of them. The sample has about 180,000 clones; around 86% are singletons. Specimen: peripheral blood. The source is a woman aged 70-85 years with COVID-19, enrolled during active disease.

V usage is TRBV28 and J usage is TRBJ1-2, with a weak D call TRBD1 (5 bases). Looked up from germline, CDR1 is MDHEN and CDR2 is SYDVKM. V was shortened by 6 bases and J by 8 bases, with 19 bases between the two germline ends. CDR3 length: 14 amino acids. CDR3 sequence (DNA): TGTGCCAGCAGCAATACGGCCCGGGGGAGAGGCTACACCTTC. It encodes CASSNTARGRGYTF.

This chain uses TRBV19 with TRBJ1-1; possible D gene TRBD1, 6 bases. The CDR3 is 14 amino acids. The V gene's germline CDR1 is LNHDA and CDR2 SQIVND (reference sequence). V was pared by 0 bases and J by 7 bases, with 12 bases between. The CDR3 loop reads CASSIDQTTGEAFF. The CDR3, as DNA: TGTGCCAGTAGTATAGATCAAACGACAGGTGAAGCTTTCTTT.

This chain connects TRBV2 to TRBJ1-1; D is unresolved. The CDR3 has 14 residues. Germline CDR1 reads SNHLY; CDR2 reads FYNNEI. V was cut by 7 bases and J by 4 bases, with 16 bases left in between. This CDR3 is CASIIYGDSTEAFF. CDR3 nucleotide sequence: TGTGCCAGCATTATCTACGGGGATTCCACTGAAGCTTTCTTT.

The DNA of the CDR3 is TGTGCCAGCAGCGTAGATGGGGCCGGTGGCTATGGCTACACCTTC. The encoded protein is CASSVDGAGGYGYTF. This chain connects TRBV9 to TRBJ1-2, with a tentative D call TRBD1 (5 bases). Trimming stripped 0 bases from V and 4 bases from J, with 13 bases between. CDR1 is SGDLS, CDR2 YYNGEE, per germline. CDR3 length equals 15 residues.

The CDR3 DNA sequence: TGCGCCAGCAGCTTAGGGGGGGGCGGGACTGAAGCTTTCTTT. This sequence encodes CASSLGGGGTEAFF. The V and J genes are TRBV4-1 and TRBJ1-1; possible D gene TRBD1, 6 bases. V was cut by 5 bases and J by 5 bases, with 15 bases left in between. Per the germline V gene, CDR1 is MGHRA and CDR2 is YSYEKL. This CDR3 has 14 residues.

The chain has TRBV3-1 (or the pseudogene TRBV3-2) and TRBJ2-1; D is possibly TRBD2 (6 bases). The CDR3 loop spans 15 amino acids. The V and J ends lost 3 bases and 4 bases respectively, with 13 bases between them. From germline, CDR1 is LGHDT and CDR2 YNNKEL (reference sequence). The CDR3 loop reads CASSHPGDWYNEQFF. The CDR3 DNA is TGTGCCAGCAGCCACCCGGGGGACTGGTACAATGAGCAGTTCTTC.

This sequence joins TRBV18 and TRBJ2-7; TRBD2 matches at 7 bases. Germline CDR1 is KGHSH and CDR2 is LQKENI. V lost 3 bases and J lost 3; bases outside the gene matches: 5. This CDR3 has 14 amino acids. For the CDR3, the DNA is TGTGCCAGCTCACCGGCCGGGGGGAGCTACGAGCAGTACTTC. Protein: CASSPAGGSYEQYF.

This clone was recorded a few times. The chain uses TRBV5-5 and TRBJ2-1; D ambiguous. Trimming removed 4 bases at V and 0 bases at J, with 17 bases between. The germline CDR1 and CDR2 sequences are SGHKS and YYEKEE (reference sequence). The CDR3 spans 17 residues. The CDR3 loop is CASSLTPQQSSYNEQFF. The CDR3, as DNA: TGTGCCAGCAGCCTGACGCCCCAACAGAGCTCCTACAATGAGCAGTTCTTC.

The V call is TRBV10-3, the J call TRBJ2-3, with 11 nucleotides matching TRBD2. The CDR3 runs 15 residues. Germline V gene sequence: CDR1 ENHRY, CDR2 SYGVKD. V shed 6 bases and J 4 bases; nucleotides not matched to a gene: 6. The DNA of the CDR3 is TGTGCCATCAGAGGTAGCGGGAGGGGCGCAGATACGCAGTATTTT. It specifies CAIRGSGRGADTQYF.

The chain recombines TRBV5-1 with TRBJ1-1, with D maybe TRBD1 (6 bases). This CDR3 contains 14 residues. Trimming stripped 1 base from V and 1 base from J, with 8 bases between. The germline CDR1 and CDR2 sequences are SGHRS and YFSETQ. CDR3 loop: CASSLRQENTEAFF. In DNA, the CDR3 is TGCGCCAGCAGCTTGAGACAGGAGAACACTGAAGCTTTCTTT.

The CDR3 spells CASSTAGLAGIETQYF. For the CDR3, the DNA is TGTGCCAGCAGCACCGCGGGACTAGCGGGTATAGAGACCCAGTACTTC. V usage is TRBV5-6 and J usage is TRBJ2-5; 12 nucleotides align to TRBD2. The germline V gene has CDR1 SGHDT and CDR2 YYEEEE. V shed 4 bases and J 4 bases; nucleotides not matched to a gene: 8. The length of the CDR3 is 16 residues.

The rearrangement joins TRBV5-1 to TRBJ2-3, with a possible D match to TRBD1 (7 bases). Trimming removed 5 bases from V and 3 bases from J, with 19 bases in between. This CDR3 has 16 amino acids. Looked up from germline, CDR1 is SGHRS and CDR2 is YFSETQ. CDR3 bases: TGCGCCAGCAGTTCTCAGGGGGGAACGGCGACAGATACGCAGTATTTT. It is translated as CASSSQGGTATDTQYF.

The CDR3 DNA is TGTGCCATCAAAGAGGGCGACTATGGCTACACCTTC. It codes for CAIKEGDYGYTF. The chain links TRBV10-3 to TRBJ1-2; D remains unclear. Trimming left V 7 bases short and J 3 bases short, with 9 bases between. CDR3 length: 12 amino acids. Germline values: CDR1 ENHRY, CDR2 SYGVKD.

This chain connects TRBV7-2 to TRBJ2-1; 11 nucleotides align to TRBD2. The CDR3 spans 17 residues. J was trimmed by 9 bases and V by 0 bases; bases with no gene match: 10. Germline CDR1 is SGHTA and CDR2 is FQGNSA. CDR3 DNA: TGTGCCAGCAGCTTAGCGCGAGTAGCGGGAGGGGTGGGTGAGCAGTTCTTC. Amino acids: CASSLARVAGGVGEQFF.

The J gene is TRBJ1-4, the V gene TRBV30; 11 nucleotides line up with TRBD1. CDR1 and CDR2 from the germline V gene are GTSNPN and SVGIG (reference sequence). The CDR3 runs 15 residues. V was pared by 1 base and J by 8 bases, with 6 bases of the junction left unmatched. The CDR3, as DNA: TGTGCCTGGAGTGGCGGACAGGGGGCCCGAGAAAAACTGTTTTTT. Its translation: CAWSGGQGAREKLFF.

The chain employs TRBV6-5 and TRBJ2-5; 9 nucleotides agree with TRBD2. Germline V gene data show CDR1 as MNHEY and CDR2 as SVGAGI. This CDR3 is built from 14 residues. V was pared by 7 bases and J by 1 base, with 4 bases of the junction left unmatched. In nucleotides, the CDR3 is TGTGCCAGCACTAGACTAGCGGTCCAAGAGACCCAGTACTTC. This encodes CASTRLAVQETQYF.

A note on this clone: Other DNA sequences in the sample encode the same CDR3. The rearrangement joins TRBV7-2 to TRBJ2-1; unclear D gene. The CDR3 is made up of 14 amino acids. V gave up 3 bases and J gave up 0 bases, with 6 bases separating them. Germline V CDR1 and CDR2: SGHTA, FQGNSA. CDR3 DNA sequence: TGTGCCAGCAGCTTTAGAAGCTCCTACAATGAGCAGTTCTTC. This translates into CASSFRSSYNEQFF.

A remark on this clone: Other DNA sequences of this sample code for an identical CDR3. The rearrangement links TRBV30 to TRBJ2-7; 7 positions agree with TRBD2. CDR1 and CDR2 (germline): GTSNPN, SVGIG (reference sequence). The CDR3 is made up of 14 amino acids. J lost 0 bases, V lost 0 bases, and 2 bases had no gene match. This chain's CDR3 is CAWSVGGSSYEQYF. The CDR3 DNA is TGTGCCTGGAGTGTCGGCGGGAGCTCCTACGAGCAGTACTTC.

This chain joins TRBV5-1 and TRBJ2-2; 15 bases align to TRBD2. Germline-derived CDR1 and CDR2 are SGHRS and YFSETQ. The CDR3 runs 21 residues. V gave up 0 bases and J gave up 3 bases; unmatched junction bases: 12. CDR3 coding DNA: TGCGCCAGCAGCTTGGGGGGGCCCGGGACTAGCGGGAGGATGGACACCGGGGAGCTGTTTTTT. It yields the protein CASSLGGPGTSGRMDTGELFF.

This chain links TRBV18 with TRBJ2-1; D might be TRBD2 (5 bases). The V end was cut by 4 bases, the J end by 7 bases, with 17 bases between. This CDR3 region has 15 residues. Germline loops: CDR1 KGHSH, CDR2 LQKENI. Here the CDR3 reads CASSLLAGSLNEQFF. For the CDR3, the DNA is TGTGCCAGCTCACTCCTTGCGGGTTCCTTAAATGAGCAGTTCTTC.

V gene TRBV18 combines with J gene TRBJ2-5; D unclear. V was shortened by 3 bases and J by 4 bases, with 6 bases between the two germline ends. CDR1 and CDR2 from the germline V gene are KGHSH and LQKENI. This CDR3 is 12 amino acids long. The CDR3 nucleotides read TGTGCCAGCTCACCGGGCGTAGAGACCCAGTACTTC. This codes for CASSPGVETQYF.

The CDR3 region is CASSPGTGVEQYF. The CDR3 region has the DNA TGTGCCAGCAGTCCCGGGACAGGGGTCGAGCAGTACTTC. The chain carries TRBV6-5 and TRBJ2-7, with 10 bases aligning to TRBD1. Germline V gene lookup returns CDR1 MNHEY and CDR2 SVGAGI. This CDR3 region has 13 residues. V lost 5 bases to trimming and J lost 6 bases; unmatched junction nucleotides: 4.

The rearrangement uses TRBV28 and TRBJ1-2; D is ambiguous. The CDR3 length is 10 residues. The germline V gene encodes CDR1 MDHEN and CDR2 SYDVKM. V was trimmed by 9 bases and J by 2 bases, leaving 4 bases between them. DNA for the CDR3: TGTGCCAGTCTAAACTATGGCTACACCTTC. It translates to CASLNYGYTF.

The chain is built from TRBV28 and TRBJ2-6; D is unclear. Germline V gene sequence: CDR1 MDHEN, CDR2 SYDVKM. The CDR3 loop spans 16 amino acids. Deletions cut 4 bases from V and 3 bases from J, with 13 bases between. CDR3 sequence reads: CASSSGSQGGANVLTF. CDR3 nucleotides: TGTGCCAGCAGTTCCGGGTCCCAAGGTGGGGCCAACGTCCTGACTTTC.